This is a list of T cell receptor beta chains from one sample in a study of CD8+ T cells in alopecia areata. Assay used: immunoSEQ multiplex PCR; TCRdb lists only in-frame clones, some missing. The table shows about 76,000 clones, with around 60% occurring only once. This specimen was CD8+ T cells sorted from blood, taken at week 24, from a patient treated with tofacitinib. The receptors were gathered from a human donor with alopecia areata. CDR3s include the opening cysteine and the closing phenylalanine or tryptophan. D genes are given only for firm matches. Size tells how often a clone was seen (once, few, many) or the class of an expanded clone, and some rows leave it out.

d_call: .
j_call: TRBJ1-2
cdr3_length: 14
v_call: TRBV27
clone_size: .
cdr3_nt: TGTGCCAGCAGTCCCCTTCGGGAAGGGAAGGGCTACACCTTC
cdr3_aa: CASSPLREGKGYTF

d_call: TRBD2
j_call: TRBJ2-7
cdr3_length: 14
v_call: TRBV27
clone_size: .
cdr3_nt: TGTGCCAGCAGTTCACGACTAGCGGACTACGAGCAGTACTTC
cdr3_aa: CASSSRLADYEQYF

d_call: .
j_call: TRBJ1-5
cdr3_length: 13
v_call: TRBV7-2
clone_size: few
cdr3_nt: TGTGCCAGCAGCCCCTATAGCAATCAGCCCCAGCATTTT
cdr3_aa: CASSPYSNQPQHF

d_call: .
j_call: TRBJ2-3
cdr3_length: 15
v_call: TRBV4-3
clone_size: .
cdr3_nt: TGCGCCAGCAGCCAAGAGCTGACCCTCGGGGATACGCAGTATTTT
cdr3_aa: CASSQELTLGDTQYF

d_call: TRBD2
j_call: TRBJ2-1
cdr3_length: 16
v_call: TRBV4-1
clone_size: .
cdr3_nt: TGCGCCAGCAGCCAACCCAGCGGGAGCGCTAAGAATGAGCAGTTCTTC
cdr3_aa: CASSQPSGSAKNEQFF

d_call: .
j_call: TRBJ1-2
cdr3_length: 15
v_call: TRBV5-1
clone_size: .
cdr3_nt: TGCGCCAGCAGACTGAGTTTTTCGGGGGGCTATGGCTACACCTTC
cdr3_aa: CASRLSFSGGYGYTF

d_call: .
j_call: TRBJ2-3
cdr3_length: 14
v_call: TRBV5-5
clone_size: few
cdr3_nt: TGTGCCAGCAGCTTTCAGGGGAGTCAAGGAGCGCAGTATTTT
cdr3_aa: CASSFQGSQGAQYF

d_call: .
j_call: TRBJ1-5
cdr3_length: 14
v_call: TRBV27
clone_size: few
cdr3_nt: TGTGCCAGCAGTTTTGGATATGGCAATCAGCCCCAGCATTTT
cdr3_aa: CASSFGYGNQPQHF

d_call: .
j_call: TRBJ2-3
cdr3_length: 14
v_call: TRBV4-1
clone_size: .
cdr3_nt: TGCGCCAGCAGCCAGGGGTTAGCAACAGATACGCAGTATTTT
cdr3_aa: CASSQGLATDTQYF

d_call: .
j_call: TRBJ2-3
cdr3_length: 16
v_call: TRBV4-1
clone_size: .
cdr3_nt: TGCGCCAGCAGCCCGCCAGCCGGAGTGTTTTCAGATACGCAGTATTTT
cdr3_aa: CASSPPAGVFSDTQYF

d_call: .
j_call: TRBJ2-1
cdr3_length: 12
v_call: TRBV29-1
clone_size: .
cdr3_nt: TGCAGCGTTGAAGTATGGGGCGATGAGCAGTTCTTC
cdr3_aa: CSVEVWGDEQFF

d_call: .
j_call: TRBJ1-1
cdr3_length: 14
v_call: TRBV11-1
clone_size: few
cdr3_nt: TGTGCCAGCAGCCCGGCTGGGAAAATCGCTGAAGCTTTCTTT
cdr3_aa: CASSPAGKIAEAFF

d_call: .
j_call: TRBJ2-3
cdr3_length: 15
v_call: TRBV4-1
clone_size: .
cdr3_nt: TGCGCCAGCAGCCAAGTCCGGACTACTTCAGATACGCAGTATTTT
cdr3_aa: CASSQVRTTSDTQYF

d_call: TRBD2
j_call: TRBJ2-3
cdr3_length: 18
v_call: TRBV14
clone_size: .
cdr3_nt: TGTGCCAGCAGCCAAGATGACGAGCGGGAACCCTTTCCAGATACGCAGTATTTT
cdr3_aa: CASSQDDEREPFPDTQYF

d_call: .
j_call: TRBJ2-7
cdr3_length: 11
v_call: TRBV29-1
clone_size: .
cdr3_nt: TGCAGCGTTGGAGGGACCTACGAGCAGTACTTC
cdr3_aa: CSVGGTYEQYF

d_call: .
j_call: TRBJ1-1
cdr3_length: 12
v_call: TRBV29-1
clone_size: .
cdr3_nt: TGCAGCGTCTTTGACGGGAACACTGAAGCTTTCTTT
cdr3_aa: CSVFDGNTEAFF

d_call: .
j_call: TRBJ2-1
cdr3_length: 11
v_call: TRBV29-1
clone_size: .
cdr3_nt: TGCAGCGTGGATAGCGGAAATGAGCAGTTCTTC
cdr3_aa: CSVDSGNEQFF

d_call: TRBD1
j_call: TRBJ2-1
cdr3_length: 15
v_call: TRBV4-1
clone_size: .
cdr3_nt: TGCGCCAGCAGCGCCGGGACAGGGTCTTACAATGAGCAGTTCTTC
cdr3_aa: CASSAGTGSYNEQFF

d_call: TRBD1
j_call: TRBJ2-1
cdr3_length: 15
v_call: TRBV6-5
clone_size: few
cdr3_nt: TGTGCCAGCAGCCCAGGACAGGGGACTAACAATGAGCAGTTCTTC
cdr3_aa: CASSPGQGTNNEQFF

d_call: .
j_call: TRBJ2-5
cdr3_length: 14
v_call: TRBV11-2
clone_size: .
cdr3_nt: TGTGCCAGCAGCTTAGTTGGGGGCGAAGAGACCCAGTACTTC
cdr3_aa: CASSLVGGEETQYF

d_call: .
j_call: TRBJ2-7
cdr3_length: 15
v_call: TRBV7-2
clone_size: .
cdr3_nt: TGTGCCAGCAGCACCCCCGGCGAAGCCTCCTACGAGCAGTACTTC
cdr3_aa: CASSTPGEASYEQYF

d_call: TRBD1
j_call: TRBJ2-3
cdr3_length: 16
v_call: TRBV10-3
clone_size: few
cdr3_nt: TGTGCCATTCGTCCCGGGACAGAGTCTATCACAGATACGCAGTATTTT
cdr3_aa: CAIRPGTESITDTQYF